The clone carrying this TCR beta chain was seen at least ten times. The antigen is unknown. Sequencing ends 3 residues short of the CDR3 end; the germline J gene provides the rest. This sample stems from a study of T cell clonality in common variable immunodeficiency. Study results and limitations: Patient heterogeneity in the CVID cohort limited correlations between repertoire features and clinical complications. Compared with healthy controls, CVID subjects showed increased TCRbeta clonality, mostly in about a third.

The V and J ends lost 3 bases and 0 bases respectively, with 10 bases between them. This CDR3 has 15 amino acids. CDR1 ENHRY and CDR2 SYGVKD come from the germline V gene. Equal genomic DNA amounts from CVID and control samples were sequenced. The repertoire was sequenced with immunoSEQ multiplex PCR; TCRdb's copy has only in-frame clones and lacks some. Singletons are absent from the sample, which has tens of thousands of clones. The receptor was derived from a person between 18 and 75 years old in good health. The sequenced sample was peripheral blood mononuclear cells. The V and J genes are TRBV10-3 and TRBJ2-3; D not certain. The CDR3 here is CAISDSAPSTDTQYF. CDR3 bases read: TGTGCCATCAGTGACTCCGCGCCTAGCACAGATACG.